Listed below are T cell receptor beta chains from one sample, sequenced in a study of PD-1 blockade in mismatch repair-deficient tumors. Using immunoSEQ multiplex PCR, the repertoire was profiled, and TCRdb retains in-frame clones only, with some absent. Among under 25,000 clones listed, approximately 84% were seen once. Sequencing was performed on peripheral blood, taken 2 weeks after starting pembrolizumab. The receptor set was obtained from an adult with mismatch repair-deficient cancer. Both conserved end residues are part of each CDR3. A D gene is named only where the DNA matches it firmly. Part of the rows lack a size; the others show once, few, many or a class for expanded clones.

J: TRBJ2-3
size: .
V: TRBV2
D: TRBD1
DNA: TGTGCCAGCAACGAACAGGGGGCTTCAGATACGCAGTATTTT
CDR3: CASNEQGASDTQYF

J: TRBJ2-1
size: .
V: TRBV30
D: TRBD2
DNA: TGTGCCTGGGGCCTAGCGGGAGGGTACAATGAGCAGTTCTTC
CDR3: CAWGLAGGYNEQFF

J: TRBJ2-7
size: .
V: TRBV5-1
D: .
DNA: TGCGCCAGCAACCGAAGCCAGGGGTCCAGCGAGCAGTACTTC
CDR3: CASNRSQGSSEQYF

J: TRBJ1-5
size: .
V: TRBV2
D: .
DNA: TGTGCCAGCAGTGAGGAGGTGGGGATCAATCAGCCCCAGCATTTT
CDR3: CASSEEVGINQPQHF

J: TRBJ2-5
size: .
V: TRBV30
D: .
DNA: TGTGCCTGGAGGTGGGGTCCGGAAGAGGCCCAGTACTTC
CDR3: CAWRWGPEEAQYF

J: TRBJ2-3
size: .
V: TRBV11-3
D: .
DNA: TGTGCCAGCAGCTTAGCGACTAGAGGGTTGTCTTTT
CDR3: CASSLATRGLSF

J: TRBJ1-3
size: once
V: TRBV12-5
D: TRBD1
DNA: TGTGCTAGTGCTCAACTCGGGGCAGGGGGTGGAAACACCATATATTTT
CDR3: CASAQLGAGGGNTIYF

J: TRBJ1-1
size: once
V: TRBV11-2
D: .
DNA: TGTGCCAGCAGCTTAGTCGGAGGATCTGAAGCTTTCTTT
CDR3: CASSLVGGSEAFF

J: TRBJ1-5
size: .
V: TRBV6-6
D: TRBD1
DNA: TGTGCCAGCAGTTACTCACTAGACAGGGAGCATTTT
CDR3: CASSYSLDREHF

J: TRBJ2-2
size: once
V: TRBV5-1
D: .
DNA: TGCGCCAGCAGCTTCAGCAGGAACACCGGGGAGCTGTTTTTT
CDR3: CASSFSRNTGELFF

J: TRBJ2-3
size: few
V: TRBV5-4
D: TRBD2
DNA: TGTGCCAGCAGCTCTAGCGGGAGGAGCTCAGATACGCAGTATTTT
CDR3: CASSSSGRSSDTQYF

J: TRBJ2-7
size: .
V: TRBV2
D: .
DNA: TGTGCCAGCAGTGAAGGGGGCGCGACCCTGGGCGAGCAGTACTTC
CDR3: CASSEGGATLGEQYF

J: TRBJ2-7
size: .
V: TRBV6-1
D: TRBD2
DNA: TGTGCCAGCAGGAGATCTAGCGGATCCTCCTACGAGCAGTACTTC
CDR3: CASRRSSGSSYEQYF

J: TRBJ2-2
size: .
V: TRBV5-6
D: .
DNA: TGTGCCAGCAGCTTTGGACAACGGCTGTTTTTT
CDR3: CASSFGQRLFF

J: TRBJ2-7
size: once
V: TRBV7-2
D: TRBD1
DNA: TGTGCCAGCAGCCCTGGACAGGGTGACGGGTATCGGTACTTC
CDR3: CASSPGQGDGYRYF

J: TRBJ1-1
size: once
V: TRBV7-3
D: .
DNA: TGTGCCAGCAGCTTAACAGGGGCGAACACTGAAGCTTTCTTT
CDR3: CASSLTGANTEAFF

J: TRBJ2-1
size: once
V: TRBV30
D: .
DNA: TGTGCCTGGAGTACAGACCCCAGGGGCCGGCATGAGCAGTTCTTC
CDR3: CAWSTDPRGRHEQFF

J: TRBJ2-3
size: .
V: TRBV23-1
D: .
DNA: TGCGCCAGCAGTCAATCGGGGGATACGCAGTATTTT
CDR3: CASSQSGDTQYF

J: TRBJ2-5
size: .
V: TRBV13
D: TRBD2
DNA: TGTGCCAGCAGCTTTCGGCGGGAGATCGAAGAGACCCAGTACTTC
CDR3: CASSFRREIEETQYF

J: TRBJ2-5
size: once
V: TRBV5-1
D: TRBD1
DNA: TGCGCCAGCAGCTCATGGGACAGCCAAGAGACCCAGTACTTC
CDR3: CASSSWDSQETQYF

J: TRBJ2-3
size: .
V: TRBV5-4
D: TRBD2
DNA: TGTGCCAGCAGTGAGGGAGGGCCCTCGGATACGCAGTATTTT
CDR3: CASSEGGPSDTQYF

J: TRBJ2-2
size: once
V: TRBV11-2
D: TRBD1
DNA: TGTGCCAGCAGCTTAGCAGGGGGCCCTGACACCGGGGAGCTGTTTTTT
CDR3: CASSLAGGPDTGELFF

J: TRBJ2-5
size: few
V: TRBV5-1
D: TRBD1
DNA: TGCGCCAGCAGCGCCGGGACAGGGGGCGGGCAAGAGACCCAGTACTTC
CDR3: CASSAGTGGGQETQYF

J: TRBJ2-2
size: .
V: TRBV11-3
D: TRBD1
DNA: TGTGCCAGCAGCGTCGACAGGGTGGATTACCGGGAGCTGTTTTTT
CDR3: CASSVDRVDYRELFF

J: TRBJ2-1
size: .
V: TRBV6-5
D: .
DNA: TGTGCCAGCAGTTACGGGGGGAAGGAGCAGTTCTTC
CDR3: CASSYGGKEQFF

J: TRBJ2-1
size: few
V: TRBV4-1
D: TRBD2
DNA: TGCGCCAGCAGCCTCCACTACATCGGACTAGCGGGTAGCAATGAGCAGTTCTTC
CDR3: CASSLHYIGLAGSNEQFF

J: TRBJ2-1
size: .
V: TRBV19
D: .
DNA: TGTGCCAGTAGTATCCCCAGGGGCGGTCAGGATGAGCAGTTCTTC
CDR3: CASSIPRGGQDEQFF

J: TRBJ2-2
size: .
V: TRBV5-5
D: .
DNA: TGTGCCAGCCTGGACAGCACGAACACCGGGGAGCTGTTTTTT
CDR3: CASLDSTNTGELFF

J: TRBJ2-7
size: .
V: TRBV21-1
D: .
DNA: TGTGCCAGCAGCAAGGCAGGGACGCCAACCTACGAGCAGTACTTC
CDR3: CASSKAGTPTYEQYF

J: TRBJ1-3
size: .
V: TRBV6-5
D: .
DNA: TGTGCCAGCAGGCCTCCCGGACAGTTTAACACCATATATTTT
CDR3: CASRPPGQFNTIYF

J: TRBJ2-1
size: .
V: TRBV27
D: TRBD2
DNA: TGTGCCAGCAGTCCCGGGACTAGCGGCCACAATGAGCAGTTCTTC
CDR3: CASSPGTSGHNEQFF

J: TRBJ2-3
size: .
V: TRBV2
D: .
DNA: TGTGCCAGCAGTGATACGGAGCGCCCAGATACGCAGTATTTT
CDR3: CASSDTERPDTQYF

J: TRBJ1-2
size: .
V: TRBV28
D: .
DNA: TGTGCCAGCAGTTTGGGTTCGTGGGCCTATGGCTACACCTTC
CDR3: CASSLGSWAYGYTF

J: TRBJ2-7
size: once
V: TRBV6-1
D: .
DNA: TGTGCCAGCAGTGTTTGGTACGAGCAGTACTTC
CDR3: CASSVWYEQYF

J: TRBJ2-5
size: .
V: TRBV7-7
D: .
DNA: TGTGCTAGCAGCTTAGTGGGGCTAGGCCCACAAGAGACCCAGTACTTC
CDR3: CASSLVGLGPQETQYF

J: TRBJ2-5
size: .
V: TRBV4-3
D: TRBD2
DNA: TGCGCCAGCAGCCAATCTGGACTAGCCAGGGCCCAGTACTTC
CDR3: CASSQSGLARAQYF

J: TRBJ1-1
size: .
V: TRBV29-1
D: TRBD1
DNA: TGCAGCACAACAGGGGGAGCGACAGGCACTGAAGCTTTCTTT
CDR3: CSTTGGATGTEAFF

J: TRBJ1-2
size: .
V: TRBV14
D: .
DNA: TGTGCCAGCAGCCAAGATGCATTAGGCCCGGCAGCCAACTATGGCTACACCTTC
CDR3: CASSQDALGPAANYGYTF

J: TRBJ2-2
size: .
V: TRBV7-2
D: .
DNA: TGTGCCAGCAGCTTAGCGACGTCCCGGGTGGCCACCGGGGAGCTGTTTTTT
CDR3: CASSLATSRVATGELFF

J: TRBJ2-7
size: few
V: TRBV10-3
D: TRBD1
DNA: TGTGCCATCAGTGAAGGACAGGGTGATGTGGACGAGCAGTACTTC
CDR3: CAISEGQGDVDEQYF

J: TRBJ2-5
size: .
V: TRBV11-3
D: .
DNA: TGTGCCAGCAGCTTAGGAGGCGGGACCATCCAAGAGACCCAGTACTTC
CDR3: CASSLGGGTIQETQYF

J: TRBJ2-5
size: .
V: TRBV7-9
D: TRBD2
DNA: TGTGCCAGCAGCTTAAAGCGGGAGGTAGAGACCCAGTACTTC
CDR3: CASSLKREVETQYF

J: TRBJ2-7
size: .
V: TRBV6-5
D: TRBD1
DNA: TGTGCCAGCAGGCTTCCGGGACAGGACGAGCAGTACTTC
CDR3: CASRLPGQDEQYF

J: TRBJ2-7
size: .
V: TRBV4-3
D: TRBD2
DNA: TGCGCCAGCAGCCAAGCCTATTCCGGGGGGGCCTCCTACGAGCAGTACTTC
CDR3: CASSQAYSGGASYEQYF

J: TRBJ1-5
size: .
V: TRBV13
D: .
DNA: TGTGCCAGCAGCTTAGCCTCACAGCCCCAGCATTTT
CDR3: CASSLASQPQHF